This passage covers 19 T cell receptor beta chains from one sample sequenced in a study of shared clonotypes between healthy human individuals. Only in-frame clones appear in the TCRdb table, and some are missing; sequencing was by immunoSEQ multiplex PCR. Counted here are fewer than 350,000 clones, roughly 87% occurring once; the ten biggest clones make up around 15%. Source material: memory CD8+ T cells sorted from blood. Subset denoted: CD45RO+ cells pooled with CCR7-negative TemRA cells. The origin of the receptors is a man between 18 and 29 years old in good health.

CDR3 bases: TGTGCCTGGAGTCCCATTTTTCGGGAGGGAAGCTCCTACAATGAGCAGTTCTTC. It encodes CAWSPIFREGSSYNEQFF. V usage is TRBV30 and J usage is TRBJ2-1; TRBD2 matches at 8 bases. The CDR3 spans 18 residues. Germline CDR1 and CDR2: GTSNPN and SVGIG (reference sequence). Trimming took 2 bases from V and 0 from J; bases not matched to a gene: 12.

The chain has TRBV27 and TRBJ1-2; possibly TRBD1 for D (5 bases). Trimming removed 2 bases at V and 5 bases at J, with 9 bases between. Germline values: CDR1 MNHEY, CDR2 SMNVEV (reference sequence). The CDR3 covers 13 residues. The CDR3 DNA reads TGTGCCAGCAGTTTAGCAGGGCATTATGGCTACACCTTC. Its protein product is CASSLAGHYGYTF.

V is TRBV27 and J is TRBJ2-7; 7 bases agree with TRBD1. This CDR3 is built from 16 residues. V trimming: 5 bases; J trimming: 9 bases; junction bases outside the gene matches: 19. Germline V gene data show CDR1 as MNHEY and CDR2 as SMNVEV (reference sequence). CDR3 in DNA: TGTGCCAGCAGTGCTCTCCGCCGGGACAGCGTCTTCTGGCAGTACTTC. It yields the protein CASSALRRDSVFWQYF.

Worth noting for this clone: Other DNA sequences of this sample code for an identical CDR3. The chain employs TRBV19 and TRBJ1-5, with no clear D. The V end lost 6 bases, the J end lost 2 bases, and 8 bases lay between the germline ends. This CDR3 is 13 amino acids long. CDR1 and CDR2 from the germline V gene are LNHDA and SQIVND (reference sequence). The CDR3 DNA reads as TGTGCCAGTAGCACCCCAGGCAATCAGCCCCAGCATTTT. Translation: CASSTPGNQPQHF.

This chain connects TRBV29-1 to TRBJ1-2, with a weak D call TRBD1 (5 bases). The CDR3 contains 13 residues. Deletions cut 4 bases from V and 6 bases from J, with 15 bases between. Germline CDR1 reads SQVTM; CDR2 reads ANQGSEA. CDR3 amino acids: CSVAGGTAHGYTF. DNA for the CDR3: TGCAGCGTTGCCGGCGGGACGGCACATGGCTACACCTTC. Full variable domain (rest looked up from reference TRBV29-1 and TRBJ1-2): SAVISQKPSRDICQRGTSLTIQCQVDSQVTMMFWYRQQPGQSLTLIATANQGSEATYESGFVIDKFPISRPNLTFSTLTVSNMSPEDSSIYLCSVAGGTAHGYTFGSGTRLTVV.

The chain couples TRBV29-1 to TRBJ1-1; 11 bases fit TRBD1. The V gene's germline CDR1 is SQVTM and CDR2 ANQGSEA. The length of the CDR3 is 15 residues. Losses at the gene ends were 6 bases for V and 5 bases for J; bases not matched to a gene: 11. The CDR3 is CSVAEDRGRGTEAFF. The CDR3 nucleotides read TGCAGCGTGGCTGAGGACAGGGGGCGCGGTACTGAAGCTTTCTTT. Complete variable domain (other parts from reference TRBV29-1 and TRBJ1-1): SAVISQKPSRDICQRGTSLTIQCQVDSQVTMMFWYRQQPGQSLTLIATANQGSEATYESGFVIDKFPISRPNLTFSTLTVSNMSPEDSSIYLCSVAEDRGRGTEAFFGQGTRLTVV.

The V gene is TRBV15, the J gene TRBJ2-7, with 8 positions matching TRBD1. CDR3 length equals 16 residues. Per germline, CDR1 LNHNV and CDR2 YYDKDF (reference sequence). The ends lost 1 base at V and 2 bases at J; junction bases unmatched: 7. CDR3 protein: CATSRGWTGRAYEQYF. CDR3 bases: TGTGCCACCAGCAGAGGCTGGACAGGGCGGGCCTACGAGCAGTACTTC.

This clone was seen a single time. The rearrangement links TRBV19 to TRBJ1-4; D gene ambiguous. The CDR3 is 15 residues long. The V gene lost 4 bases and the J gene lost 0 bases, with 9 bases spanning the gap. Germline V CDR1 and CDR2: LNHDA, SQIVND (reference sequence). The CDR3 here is CASSNRFATNEKLFF. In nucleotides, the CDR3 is TGTGCCAGTAGTAACCGGTTTGCAACTAATGAAAAACTGTTTTTT.

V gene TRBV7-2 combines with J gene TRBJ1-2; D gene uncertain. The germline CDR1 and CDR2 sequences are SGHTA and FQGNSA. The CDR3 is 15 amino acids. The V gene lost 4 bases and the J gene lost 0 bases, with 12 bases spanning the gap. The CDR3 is CASSSGYSTNYGYTF. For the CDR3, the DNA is TGTGCCAGCAGCTCAGGATACAGTACTAACTATGGCTACACCTTC.

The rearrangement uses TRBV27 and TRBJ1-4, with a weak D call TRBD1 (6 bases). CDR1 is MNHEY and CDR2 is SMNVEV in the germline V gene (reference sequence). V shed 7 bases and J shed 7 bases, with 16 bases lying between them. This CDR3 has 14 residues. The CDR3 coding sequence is TGTGCCAGCACCGAGACAGGTAGCGCTGAAAAACTGTTTTTT. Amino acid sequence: CASTETGSAEKLFF.

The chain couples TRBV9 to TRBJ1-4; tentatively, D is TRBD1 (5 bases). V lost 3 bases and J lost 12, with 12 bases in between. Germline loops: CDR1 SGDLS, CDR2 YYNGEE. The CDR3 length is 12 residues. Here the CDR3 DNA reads TGTGCCAGCAGCGGGTCAGGGCCCCAACTGTTTTTT. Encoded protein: CASSGSGPQLFF.

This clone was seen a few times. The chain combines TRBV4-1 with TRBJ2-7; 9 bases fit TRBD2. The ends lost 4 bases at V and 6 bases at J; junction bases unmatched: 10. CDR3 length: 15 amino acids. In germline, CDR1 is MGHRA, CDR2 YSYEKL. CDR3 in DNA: TGCGCCAGCAGCCCATGGACTAGCGCTCGGATCGAGCAGTACTTC. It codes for CASSPWTSARIEQYF.

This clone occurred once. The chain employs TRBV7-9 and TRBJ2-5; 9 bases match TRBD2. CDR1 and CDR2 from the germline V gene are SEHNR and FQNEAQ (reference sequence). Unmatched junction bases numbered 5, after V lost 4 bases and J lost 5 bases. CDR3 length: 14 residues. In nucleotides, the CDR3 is TGTGCCAGCAGCTCCCCCCTAGCGGGGGAGACCCAGTACTTC. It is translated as CASSSPLAGETQYF. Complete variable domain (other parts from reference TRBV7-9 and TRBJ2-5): DTGVSQNPRHKITKRGQNVTFRCDPISEHNRLYWYRQTLGQGPEFLTYFQNEAQLEKSRLLSDRFSAERPKGSFSTLEIQRTEQGDSAMYLCASSSPLAGETQYFGPGTRLLVL.

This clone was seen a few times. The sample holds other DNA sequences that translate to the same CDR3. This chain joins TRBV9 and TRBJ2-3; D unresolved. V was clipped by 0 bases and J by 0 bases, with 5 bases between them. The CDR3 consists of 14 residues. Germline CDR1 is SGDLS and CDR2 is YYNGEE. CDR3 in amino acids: CASSVGGSTDTQYF. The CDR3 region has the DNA TGTGCCAGCAGCGTAGGAGGAAGCACAGATACGCAGTATTTT. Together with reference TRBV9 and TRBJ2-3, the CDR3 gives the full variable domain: DSGVTQTPKHLITATGQRVTLRCSPRSGDLSVYWYQQSLDQGLQFLIQYYNGEERAKGNILERFSAQQFPDLHSELNLSSLELGDSALYFCASSVGGSTDTQYFGPGTRLTVL.

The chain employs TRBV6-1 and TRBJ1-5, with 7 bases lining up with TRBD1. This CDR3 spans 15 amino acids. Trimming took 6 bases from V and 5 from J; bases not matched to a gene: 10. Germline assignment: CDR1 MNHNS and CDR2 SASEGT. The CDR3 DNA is TGTGCCAGCAGAGAGGGACAGCTTTCGCATCAGCCCCAGCATTTT. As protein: CASREGQLSHQPQHF.

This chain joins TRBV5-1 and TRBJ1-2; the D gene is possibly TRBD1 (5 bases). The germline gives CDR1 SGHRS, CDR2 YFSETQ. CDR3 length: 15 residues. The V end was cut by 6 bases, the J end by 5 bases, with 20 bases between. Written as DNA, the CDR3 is TGCGCCAGCAAAACAGGCGAAACTAGTCTGTATGGCTACACCTTC. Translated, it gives CASKTGETSLYGYTF.

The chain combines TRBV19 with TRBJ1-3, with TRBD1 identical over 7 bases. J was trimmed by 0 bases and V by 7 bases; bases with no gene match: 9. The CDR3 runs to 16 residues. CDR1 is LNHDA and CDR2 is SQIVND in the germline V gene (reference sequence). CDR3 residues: CASMDWTGLSGNTIYF. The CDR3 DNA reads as TGTGCCAGTATGGATTGGACAGGCCTCTCTGGAAACACCATATATTTT. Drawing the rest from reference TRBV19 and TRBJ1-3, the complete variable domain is DGGITQSPKYLFRKEGQNVTLSCEQNLNHDAMYWYRQDPGQGLRLIYYSQIVNDFQKGDIAEGYSVSREKKESFPLTVTSAQKNPTAFYLCASMDWTGLSGNTIYFGEGSWLTVV.

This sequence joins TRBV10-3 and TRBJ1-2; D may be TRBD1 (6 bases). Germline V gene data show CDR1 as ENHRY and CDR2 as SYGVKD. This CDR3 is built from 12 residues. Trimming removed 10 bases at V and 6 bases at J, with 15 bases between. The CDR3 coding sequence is TGTGCCACCGGAGGAGGGGGGGATGGCTACACCTTC. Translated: CATGGGGDGYTF.

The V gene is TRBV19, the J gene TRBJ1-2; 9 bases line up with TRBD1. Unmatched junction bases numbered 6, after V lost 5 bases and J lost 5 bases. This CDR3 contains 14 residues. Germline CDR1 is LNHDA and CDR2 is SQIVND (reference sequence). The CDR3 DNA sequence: TGTGCCAGTAGTCCGACAGGGGGAGGTTATGGCTACACCTTC. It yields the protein CASSPTGGGYGYTF.